The rows below give T cell receptor beta chains drawn from one sample of a study of response to subunit inactivated influenza vaccine. TCRdb used MiXCR to reprocess the RT-PCR reads, holding one entry per CDR3 protein. Counted here are 530,000 or so distinct CDR3 sequences, 12% to 15% occurring once; the ten biggest clones make up 11%. Sequencing was performed on PBMCs from blood, taken less than 13 days after vaccination. These receptors all come from a man aged 45-60 years who received an inactivated influenza vaccine. The CDR3 runs from the conserved cysteine through the conserved F or W. A D gene is named only where the DNA matches it firmly. Expanded clones get a size class; other rows say once, few or many, or leave the size out.

D	length	size	J	V	DNA	CDR3
TRBD1	14	few	TRBJ2-5	TRBV7-2	TGTGCCAGCAAGCGGACAGGATCGCAAGAGACCCAGTACTTC	CASKRTGSQETQYF
-	16	-	TRBJ2-3	TRBV5-6	TGTGCCAGCAGCTTGGTCGTGGCGACAATCACAGATACGCAGTATTTT	CASSLVVATITDTQYF
-	12	-	TRBJ2-7	TRBV2	TGTGCCAGCAGCGAGACAGCTTACGAGCAGTACTTC	CASSETAYEQYF
-	14	-	TRBJ1-4	TRBV2	TGTGCCAGCAGACCGGGACCTAATAATGAAAAACTGTTTTTT	CASRPGPNNEKLFF
-	11	few	TRBJ1-1	TRBV29-1	TGCAGCGCACAGTGGGACACTGAAGCTTTCTTT	CSAQWDTEAFF
TRBD2	15	-	TRBJ2-7	TRBV6-2/TRBV6-3	TGTGCCAGCAGTTACTCGTCTAGCGGATCCTACGAGCAGTACTTC	CASSYSSSGSYEQYF
-	15	-	TRBJ2-5	TRBV12-3/TRBV12-4	TGTGCCAGCAGTTTAACTAGTCCGAACCAAGAGACCCAGTACTTC	CASSLTSPNQETQYF
-	14	many	TRBJ1-1	TRBV7-2	TGTGCCAGCAGCCCTCCCTATACAGGTGCTGAAGCTTTCTTT	CASSPPYTGAEAFF
-	16	few	TRBJ1-1	TRBV14	TGTGCCAGCAGCCAGCTTGAAAGGAGTCTGGGCACTGAAGCTTTCTTT	CASSQLERSLGTEAFF
-	15	few	TRBJ2-3	TRBV12-3/TRBV12-4	TGTGCCAGCAGTTTTTACGAGCGGGCCGCAGATACGCAGTATTTT	CASSFYERAADTQYF
-	13	few	TRBJ1-2	TRBV20-1	TGCAGTGCTCACCCCGGGCCAGCCTATGGCTACACCTTC	CSAHPGPAYGYTF
TRBD2	16	-	TRBJ2-1	TRBV7-8	TGTGCCAGCAGCGAAACTAGCGGGAGATCCTACAATGAGCAGTTCTTC	CASSETSGRSYNEQFF
-	14	-	TRBJ1-5	TRBV6-5	TGTGCCAGCAGTTACAGGGCAGGGAATCAGCCCCAGCATTTT	CASSYRAGNQPQHF
-	15	few	TRBJ2-1	TRBV5-1	TGCGCCAGCAGCTTGGTTTGGGCCTCCTACAATGAGCAGTTCTTC	CASSLVWASYNEQFF
-	12	many	TRBJ1-1	TRBV3-1	TGTGCCAGCAGCCGCGGGAAGGACGAAGCTTTCTTT	CASSRGKDEAFF
TRBD1	13	-	TRBJ2-7	TRBV9	TGTGCCAGCACACAGGGGGAAGCGTCTGAGCAGTACTTC	CASTQGEASEQYF
-	16	few	TRBJ2-7	TRBV6-2/TRBV6-3	TGTGCCAGCAGTAACTACAGGGCCAGGCTGGAAGTCGAGCAGTACTTC	CASSNYRARLEVEQYF
TRBD2	16	few	TRBJ2-3	TRBV5-1	TGCGCCAGCAGCTCTGGACTAGCGATTGGCACAGATACGCAGTATTTT	CASSSGLAIGTDTQYF
-	16	few	TRBJ2-7	TRBV4-1	TGCGCCAGCAGCCAAGATGGCGGGGTGGGGATCTACGAGCAGTACTTC	CASSQDGGVGIYEQYF
-	15	-	TRBJ2-1	TRBV5-1	TGCGCCAGCAGCTTGGATGGCGGGAAGGTAAATGAGCAGTTCTTC	CASSLDGGKVNEQFF
TRBD2	15	few	TRBJ2-3	TRBV7-3	TGTGCCAGCAGCTTAATGGGACTAGGCACAGATACGCAGTATTTT	CASSLMGLGTDTQYF
-	14	few	TRBJ2-7	TRBV20-1	TGCAGTGCTAGAGCCCAGGGGAACTCCTACGAGCAGTACTTC	CSARAQGNSYEQYF
-	13	few	TRBJ2-5	TRBV7-3	TGTGCCAGCAGCTTAAGACCTTTAGAGACCCAGTACTTC	CASSLRPLETQYF
-	14	few	TRBJ1-1	TRBV7-8	TGTGCCAGCAGCTTAGCCCCCTCGGGGGTTGAAGCTTTCTTT	CASSLAPSGVEAFF
-	13	-	TRBJ1-2	TRBV28	TGTGCCAGCAGACGAGGAGGGAACTATGGCTACACCTTC	CASRRGGNYGYTF
-	16	many	TRBJ2-1	TRBV20-1	TGCAGTGCTAGAGTACCGGGACTCGGCTCCTACAATGAGCAGTTCTTC	CSARVPGLGSYNEQFF
TRBD1	12	few	TRBJ2-1	TRBV29-1	TGCAGTGCCGACAGGGGCTACAATGAGCAGTTCTTC	CSADRGYNEQFF